This is a list of T cell receptor beta chains from one sample in a study of T cells after posttransplantation cyclophosphamide. Libraries were prepared by immunoSEQ multiplex PCR; TCRdb keeps only in-frame clonotypes and omits some of them. Of more than 50,000 clones listed, about 86% are singletons. Sequences were obtained from PBMCs. The receptors derive from a man aged 25-40 years with a blood cancer, CMV-positive, and with a related stem cell donor. Each CDR3 is given with its conserved first and last residue. D genes are given only for firm matches. A row's size may be missing; if present it is once, few, many or a size class.

>NA|TRBV6-5|NA|TRBJ2-7
CASSYAEGPPYEQYF
TGTGCCAGCAGTTACGCGGAGGGCCCCCCCTACGAGCAGTACTTC
>TRBD2|TRBV28|NA|TRBJ2-1
CATITGGSYEQFF
TGTGCCACCATTACGGGGGGGAGCTATGAGCAGTTCTTC
>NA|TRBV2|NA|TRBJ1-2
CALREKPTENGYTF
TGTGCCCTTCGGGAGAAACCTACTGAGAATGGCTACACCTTC
>TRBD1|TRBV15|NA|TRBJ1-1
CATIPGGAEGEAFF
TGTGCCACCATCCCAGGGGGCGCGGAGGGAGAAGCTTTCTTT
>TRBD1|TRBV11-1|NA|TRBJ2-5
CASSLRTGAETQYF
TGTGCCAGCAGCTTGCGGACAGGGGCAGAGACCCAGTACTTC
>NA|TRBV19|NA|TRBJ2-6
CASRQRTTVSGANVLTF
TGTGCCAGTAGGCAAAGGACAACCGTATCTGGGGCCAACGTCCTGACTTTC
>TRBD1|TRBV19|NA|TRBJ2-1
CASSIFPGGRDRRFEQFF
TGTGCCAGTAGTATATTCCCTGGGGGTCGGGACAGAAGATTTGAGCAGTTCTTC
>NA|TRBV5-6|NA|TRBJ2-7
CASSAPSGSTYEQYF
TGTGCCAGCAGCGCCCCATCGGGGAGTACGTACGAGCAGTACTTC
>NA|TRBV2|NA|TRBJ2-7
CASSVAGPTYEQYF
TGTGCCAGCAGTGTTGCAGGTCCCACCTACGAGCAGTACTTC
>NA|TRBV18|NA|TRBJ2-1
CASSPGEYNEQFF
TGTGCCAGCTCACCGGGAGAATACAATGAGCAGTTCTTC
>NA|TRBV10-3|NA|TRBJ2-2
CATQGAGAHTGELFF
TGTGCCACACAAGGGGCAGGGGCCCACACCGGGGAGCTGTTTTTT
>NA|TRBV19|NA|TRBJ2-5
CASSMGTPGRGQETQYF
TGTGCCAGTAGTATGGGGACCCCAGGACGGGGGCAAGAGACCCAGTACTTC
>NA|TRBV6-5|NA|TRBJ2-7
CASSYSPTDAGEQYF
TGTGCCAGCAGTTACTCTCCGACAGACGCGGGGGAGCAGTACTTC
>NA|TRBV11-2|NA|TRBJ1-1
CASSLWGRTEAFF
TGTGCCAGCAGCTTGTGGGGCCGCACTGAAGCTTTCTTT
>TRBD2|TRBV27|few|TRBJ2-1
CASSPSGRIDEQFF
TGTGCCAGCAGTCCTAGCGGGAGGATAGATGAGCAGTTCTTC
>NA|TRBV30|NA|TRBJ2-7
CAWSETLGGEQYF
TGTGCCTGGAGTGAAACACTAGGGGGAGAGCAGTACTTC
>TRBD1|TRBV5-1|NA|TRBJ1-2
CASSSEPTGGLNYGYTF
TGCGCCAGCAGCTCAGAGCCAACAGGGGGCCTAAACTATGGCTACACCTTC
>NA|TRBV5-3|NA|TRBJ2-5
CARSVASWGHLIQETQYF
TGTGCCAGAAGCGTGGCTTCGTGGGGACACCTCATTCAAGAGACCCAGTACTTC
>NA|TRBV5-1|once|TRBJ1-1
CASRSGFKSVSPDTEAFF
TGCGCCAGCCGATCAGGGTTTAAATCGGTATCCCCCGACACTGAAGCTTTCTTT
>NA|TRBV19|NA|TRBJ1-1
CASSEYREGTEAFF
TGTGCCAGTAGTGAGTACAGGGAGGGCACTGAAGCTTTCTTT
>TRBD1|TRBV19|NA|TRBJ2-7
CASSIGQGVSYEQYF
TGTGCCAGTAGTATAGGACAGGGGGTCTCCTACGAGCAGTACTTC
>NA|TRBV5-4|NA|TRBJ2-5
CASSSRRVGETQYF
TGTGCCAGCAGCTCCCGGAGGGTTGGTGAGACCCAGTACTTC